This record concerns one T cell receptor beta chain sequence. No antigen is known for it. V lost 3 bases, J lost 8 bases, and 21 bases lay in between. The CDR3 totals 16 residues. Looked up from germline, CDR1 is SGHDT and CDR2 is YYEEEE. Donors were healthy Caucasian individuals from Russia aged roughly 6 to 95. This sample stems from a study of blood T cells in healthy people across ages. Study results and limitations: The fall in TCR beta diversity per million T cells was roughly linear with age.

A second roughly 6 to 12 cycle PCR used barcoded and J-beta primers. One entry per CDR3 protein, called by TCRdb with MiXCR from the 5' RACE reads. The repertoire holds 1.5 million to 2 million distinct CDR3 sequences, with around 48% as singletons. The chain has TRBV5-6 and TRBJ2-1; D perhaps matches TRBD1 (6 bases). This TCR was recovered from a middle-aged woman in good health. The source material was blood. The CDR3 region is CASSSLVTGSGHEQFF. The CDR3 bases are TGTGCCAGCAGCTCGCTGGTAACAGGGAGCGGCCATGAGCAGTTCTTC.